Listed below are T cell receptor beta chains from one sample, sequenced in a study of shared clonotypes between healthy human individuals. Sequenced by immunoSEQ multiplex PCR; TCRdb stores in-frame clones only, minus some. This table has around 1,000,000 clones, 70% to 80% appearing once. The sequencing sample was made of memory CD4+ T cells from PBMCs. The receptor set was obtained from a young man in good health. Some clones in this sample may be carry-over from other donors' samples. Both conserved end residues are part of each CDR3. Each record gives: J gene, V gene, CDR3 protein.

j_call: TRBJ2-1; v_call: TRBV18; cdr3_aa: CASSPGRAAGNEQFF
j_call: TRBJ1-4; v_call: TRBV18; cdr3_aa: CASSAGPEKLFF
j_call: TRBJ2-1; v_call: TRBV11-2; cdr3_aa: CASSLGGASYNEQFF
j_call: TRBJ2-7; v_call: TRBV5-6; cdr3_aa: CASSEGGQPLYEQYF
j_call: TRBJ2-3; v_call: TRBV9; cdr3_aa: CASSVAPGGTDTQYF
j_call: TRBJ2-5; v_call: TRBV7-3; cdr3_aa: CASSRTGSRGERVWETQYF
j_call: TRBJ2-3; v_call: TRBV21-1; cdr3_aa: CASSKSRLEDTQYF
j_call: TRBJ2-7; v_call: TRBV5-1; cdr3_aa: CASSLERTGGKQYF
j_call: TRBJ2-7; v_call: TRBV11-2; cdr3_aa: CASSLVGRDEQYF
j_call: TRBJ2-6; v_call: TRBV28; cdr3_aa: CASTGTTTSGANVLTF
j_call: TRBJ1-4; v_call: TRBV19; cdr3_aa: CASSLLAGNEKLFF
j_call: TRBJ2-5; v_call: TRBV5-1; cdr3_aa: CASSPTQGTHGTQYF
j_call: TRBJ1-2; v_call: TRBV18; cdr3_aa: CASSPTGSYGYTF
j_call: TRBJ1-4; v_call: TRBV14; cdr3_aa: CASSQDGGANEKLFF
j_call: TRBJ2-5; v_call: TRBV28; cdr3_aa: CASSWWGEGRVQTQYF
j_call: TRBJ2-5; v_call: TRBV28; cdr3_aa: CASSGRREGRETQYF